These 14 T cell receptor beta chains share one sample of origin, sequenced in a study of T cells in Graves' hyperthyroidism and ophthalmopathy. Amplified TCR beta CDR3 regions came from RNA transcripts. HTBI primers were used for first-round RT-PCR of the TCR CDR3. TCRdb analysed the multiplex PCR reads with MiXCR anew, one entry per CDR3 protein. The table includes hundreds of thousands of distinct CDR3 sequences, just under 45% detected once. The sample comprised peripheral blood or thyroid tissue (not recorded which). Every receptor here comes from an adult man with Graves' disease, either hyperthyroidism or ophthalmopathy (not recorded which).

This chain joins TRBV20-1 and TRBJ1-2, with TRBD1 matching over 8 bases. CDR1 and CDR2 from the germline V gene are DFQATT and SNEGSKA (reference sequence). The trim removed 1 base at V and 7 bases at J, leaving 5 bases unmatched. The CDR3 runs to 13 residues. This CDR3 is CSARVGTGGGYTF. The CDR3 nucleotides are TGCAGTGCTAGAGTTGGGACAGGTGGTGGCTACACCTTC.

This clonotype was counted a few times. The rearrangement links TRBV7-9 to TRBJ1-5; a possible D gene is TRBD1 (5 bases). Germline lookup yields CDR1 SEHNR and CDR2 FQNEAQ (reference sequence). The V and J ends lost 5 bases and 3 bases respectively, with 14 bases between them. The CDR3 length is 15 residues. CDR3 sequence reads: CASSMKPGTNQPQHF. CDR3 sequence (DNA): TGTGCCAGCAGCATGAAACCAGGGACCAATCAGCCCCAGCATTTT. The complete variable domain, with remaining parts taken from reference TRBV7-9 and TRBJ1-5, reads DTGVSQNPRHKITKRGQNVTFRCDPISEHNRLYWYRQTLGQGPEFLTYFQNEAQLEKSRLLSDRFSAERPKGSFSTLEIQRTEQGDSAMYLCASSMKPGTNQPQHFGDGTRLSIL.

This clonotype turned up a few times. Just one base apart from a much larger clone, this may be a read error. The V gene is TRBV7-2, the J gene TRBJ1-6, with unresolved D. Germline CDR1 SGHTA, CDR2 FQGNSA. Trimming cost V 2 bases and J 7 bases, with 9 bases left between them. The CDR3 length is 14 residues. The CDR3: CASSLIGGNSPLHF. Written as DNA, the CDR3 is TGTGCCAGCAGCTTAATCGGAGGGAATTCACCCCTCCACTTT.

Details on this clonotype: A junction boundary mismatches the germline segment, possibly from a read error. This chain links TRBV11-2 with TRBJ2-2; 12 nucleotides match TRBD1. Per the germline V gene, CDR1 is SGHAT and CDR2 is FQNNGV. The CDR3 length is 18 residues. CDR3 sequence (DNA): TGCGCCAGCAGCCAAGGTCCGGGACAGGGGGCAGACACCGGGGAGCTGTTTTTT. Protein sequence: CASSQGPGQGADTGELFF.

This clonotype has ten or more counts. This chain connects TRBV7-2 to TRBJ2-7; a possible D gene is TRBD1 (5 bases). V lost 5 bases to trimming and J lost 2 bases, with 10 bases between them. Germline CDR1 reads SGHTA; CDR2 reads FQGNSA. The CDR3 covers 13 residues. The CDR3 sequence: CASSAGQTYEQYF. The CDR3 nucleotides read TGTGCCAGCAGCGCCGGACAAACCTACGAGCAGTACTTC.

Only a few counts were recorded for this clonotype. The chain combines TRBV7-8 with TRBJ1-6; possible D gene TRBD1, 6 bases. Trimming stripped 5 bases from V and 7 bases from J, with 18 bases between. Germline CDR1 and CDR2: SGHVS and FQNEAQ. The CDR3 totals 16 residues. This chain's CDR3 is CASSQGGQTKNSPLHF. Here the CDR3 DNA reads TGTGCCAGCAGCCAAGGAGGACAGACTAAGAATTCACCCCTCCACTTT.

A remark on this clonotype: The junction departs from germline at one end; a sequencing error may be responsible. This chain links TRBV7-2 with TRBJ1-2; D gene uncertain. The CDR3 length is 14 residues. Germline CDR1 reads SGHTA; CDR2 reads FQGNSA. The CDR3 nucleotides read TGTGCCAGCAGCTTGTTTGAGGGCGACTACGGCTACACCTTC. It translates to CASSLFEGDYGYTF.

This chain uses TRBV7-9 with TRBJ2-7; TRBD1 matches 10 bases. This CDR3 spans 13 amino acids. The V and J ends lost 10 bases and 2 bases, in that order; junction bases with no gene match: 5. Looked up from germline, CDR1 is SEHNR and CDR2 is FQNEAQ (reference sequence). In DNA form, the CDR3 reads TGTGCCACCAGGACAGGGGGAACCTACGAGCAGTACTTC. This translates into CATRTGGTYEQYF.

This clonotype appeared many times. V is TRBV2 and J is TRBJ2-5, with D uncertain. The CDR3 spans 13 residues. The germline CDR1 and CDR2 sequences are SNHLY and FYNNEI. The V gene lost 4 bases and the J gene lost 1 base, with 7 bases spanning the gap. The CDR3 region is CASSGSSQETQYF. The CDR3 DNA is TGTGCCAGCAGTGGGAGCAGCCAAGAGACCCAGTACTTC.

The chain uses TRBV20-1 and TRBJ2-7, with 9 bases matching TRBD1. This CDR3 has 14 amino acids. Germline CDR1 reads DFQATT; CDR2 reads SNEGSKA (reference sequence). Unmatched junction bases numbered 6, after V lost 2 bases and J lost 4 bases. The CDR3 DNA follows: TGCAGTGCTAGACCCCGGGACAGGGCGTACGAGCAGTACTTC. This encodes CSARPRDRAYEQYF.

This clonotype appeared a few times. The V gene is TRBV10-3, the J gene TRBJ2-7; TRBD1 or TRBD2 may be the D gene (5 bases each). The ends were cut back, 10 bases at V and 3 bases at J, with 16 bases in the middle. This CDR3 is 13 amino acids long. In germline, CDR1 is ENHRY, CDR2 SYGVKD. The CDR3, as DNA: TGTGCCAGCACCCGGGACGGACTCTACGAGCAGTACTTC. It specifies CASTRDGLYEQYF.

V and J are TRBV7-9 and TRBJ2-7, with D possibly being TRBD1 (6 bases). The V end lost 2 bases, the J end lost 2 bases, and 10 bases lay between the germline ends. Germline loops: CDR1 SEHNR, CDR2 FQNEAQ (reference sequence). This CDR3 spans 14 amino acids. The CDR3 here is CASSLLGQAYEQYF. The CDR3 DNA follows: TGTGCCAGCAGCTTACTGGGACAAGCCTACGAGCAGTACTTC.

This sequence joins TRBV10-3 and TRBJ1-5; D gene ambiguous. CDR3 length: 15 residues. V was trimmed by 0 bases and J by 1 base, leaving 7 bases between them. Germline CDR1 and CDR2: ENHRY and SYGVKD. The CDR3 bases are TGTGCCATCAGTGAGTCAGGGCGCAGCAATCAGCCCCAGCATTTT. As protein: CAISESGRSNQPQHF.

DNA for the CDR3: TGTGCCATCAGTTTCACCGGAAACACTGAAGCTTTCTTT. It is translated as CAISFTGNTEAFF. This sequence joins TRBV10-3 and TRBJ1-1; D uncertain. Trimming removed 5 bases at V and 2 bases at J, with 9 bases between. CDR3 length: 13 amino acids. CDR1 is ENHRY and CDR2 is SYGVKD in the germline V gene.